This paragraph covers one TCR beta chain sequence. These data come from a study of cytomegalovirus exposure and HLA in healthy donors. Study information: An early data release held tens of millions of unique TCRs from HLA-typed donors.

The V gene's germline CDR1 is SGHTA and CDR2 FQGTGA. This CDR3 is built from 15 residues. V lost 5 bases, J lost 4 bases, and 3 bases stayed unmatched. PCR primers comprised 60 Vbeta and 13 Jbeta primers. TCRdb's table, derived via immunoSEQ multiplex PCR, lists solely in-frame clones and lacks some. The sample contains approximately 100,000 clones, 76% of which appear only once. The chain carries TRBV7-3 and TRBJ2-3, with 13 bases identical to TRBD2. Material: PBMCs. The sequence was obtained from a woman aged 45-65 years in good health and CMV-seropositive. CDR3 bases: TGTGCCAGCAGCCCACTAGCGGGGGGGGCAGATACGCAGTATTTT. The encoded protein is CASSPLAGGADTQYF.